This T cell receptor beta chain was identified during a study of T cell responses to AZD1222 COVID-19 vaccine. Study outcomes and limitations: Donors were chiefly white British, with a greater number of females, and clonal diversity was perhaps underestimated.

With respect to this clone: Its antigen is currently unknown.

Profiling relied on immunoSEQ multiplex PCR, and the TCRdb table lists in-frame clones only, not all of them. The top ten clones hold about 23% of a sample with almost 80,000 clones, around 90% of them seen once. The V gene lost 2 bases and the J gene lost 0 bases, with 19 bases spanning the gap. CDR3 size: 18 residues. Germline loops: CDR1 SGHRS, CDR2 YFSETQ. The chain employs TRBV5-1 and TRBJ2-3; no firm D call. The input for sequencing was peripheral blood, taken on day 0 of AZD1222 vaccination. This receptor was taken from an adult in good health. Here the CDR3 DNA reads TGCGCCAGCAGCTTTGTTCCCTATTTCGAGGTCAGCACAGATACGCAGTATTTT. Translation: CASSFVPYFEVSTDTQYF. The full variable domain, its missing parts supplied by reference TRBV5-1 and TRBJ2-3, is KAGVTQTPRYLIKTRGQQVTLSCSPISGHRSVSWYQQTPGQGLQFLFEYFSETQRNKGNFPGRFSGRQFSNSRSEMNVSTLELGDSALYLCASSFVPYFEVSTDTQYFGPGTRLTVL.